These T cell receptor beta chains were read from a single sample in a study of T cell responses to AZD1222 COVID-19 vaccine. Generated by immunoSEQ multiplex PCR, the TCRdb table keeps only in-frame clones and is missing some. The data contain fewer than 180,000 clones, more than 80% of them singletons. This material consisted of peripheral blood, taken 28 days after the second AZD1222 dose. Receptors originate from an adult who received the AZD1222 COVID-19 vaccine. The CDR3 runs from the conserved cysteine through the conserved F or W. The order of the fields is D gene, V gene, J gene, CDR3 protein. A D gene is named only where the DNA matches it firmly.

D: TRBD2
V: TRBV19
J: TRBJ2-1
CDR3: CASSPRTRAEQFF

D: TRBD1
V: TRBV6-5
J: TRBJ1-6
CDR3: CASSLRGRGLSPLHF

D: TRBD1
V: TRBV29-1
J: TRBJ1-1
CDR3: CSVARGPDTEAFF

D: TRBD2
V: TRBV7-2
J: TRBJ2-4
CDR3: CASSQLSRAGGSKNIQYF

D: .
V: TRBV19
J: TRBJ2-5
CDR3: CASSINGYQETQYF

D: .
V: TRBV10-2
J: TRBJ1-3
CDR3: CASSETASPSGNTIYF

D: .
V: TRBV6-4
J: TRBJ1-1
CDR3: CASRLTPGGMNTEAFF

D: TRBD2
V: TRBV4-1
J: TRBJ2-7
CDR3: CASSQSTSADYEQYF

D: TRBD1
V: TRBV6-5
J: TRBJ1-1
CDR3: CASSYSGQGEAFF

D: TRBD2
V: TRBV5-1
J: TRBJ2-2
CDR3: CASSLLAGEFGELFF

D: .
V: TRBV19
J: TRBJ2-7
CDR3: CASSIYSFSDEQYF

D: TRBD2
V: TRBV29-1
J: TRBJ2-7
CDR3: CSVEVRTSGRTYEQYF

D: .
V: TRBV13
J: TRBJ1-3
CDR3: CASSQRGNTIYF

D: .
V: TRBV13
J: TRBJ1-3
CDR3: CASSSQSSGNTIYF

D: TRBD1
V: TRBV5-6
J: TRBJ1-1
CDR3: CASSLITGQGFTEAFF

D: .
V: TRBV30
J: TRBJ1-2
CDR3: CAWSVGFNYGYTF

D: .
V: TRBV2
J: TRBJ1-2
CDR3: CASGEVGYGYTF

D: .
V: TRBV7-9
J: TRBJ2-2
CDR3: CASSPVVTGELFF

D: .
V: TRBV6-5
J: TRBJ1-4
CDR3: CASQPGGVDEKLFF

D: TRBD2
V: TRBV3-1/TRBV3-2
J: TRBJ2-3
CDR3: CASSQEGLAGATDTQYF

D: TRBD2
V: TRBV27
J: TRBJ2-1
CDR3: CASNLLTSGRSGEQFF

D: .
V: TRBV10-3
J: TRBJ2-3
CDR3: CAITEGRMGADTQYF

D: TRBD1
V: TRBV19
J: TRBJ1-3
CDR3: CASSMDRSSGNTIYF

D: TRBD1
V: TRBV18
J: TRBJ2-7
CDR3: CASSPRGQDSYEQYF

D: .
V: TRBV6-5
J: TRBJ2-6
CDR3: CASSSQAHPGANVLTF

D: .
V: TRBV7-9
J: TRBJ2-5
CDR3: CASSQNRVVETQYF

D: TRBD1
V: TRBV7-9
J: TRBJ1-1
CDR3: CASSLDTGGTEAFF

D: TRBD1
V: TRBV6-5
J: TRBJ1-4
CDR3: CASSIGQGYEKLFF

D: .
V: TRBV6-5
J: TRBJ2-1
CDR3: CASSLGRSSYNEQFF

D: .
V: TRBV2
J: TRBJ2-2
CDR3: CASSFVPVGNTGELFF

D: .
V: TRBV9
J: TRBJ1-4
CDR3: CASSVNTGGVNEKLFF

D: .
V: TRBV13
J: TRBJ1-5
CDR3: CASSLRNQPQHF

D: .
V: TRBV18
J: TRBJ1-2
CDR3: CASSPSAGGRYGYTF

D: TRBD1
V: TRBV24-1
J: TRBJ2-1
CDR3: CATSEGGQALRQFF

D: .
V: TRBV13
J: TRBJ1-5
CDR3: CASSLEGQHSNQPQHF

D: TRBD1
V: TRBV5-1
J: TRBJ2-7
CDR3: CASSLDGTDHYEQYF

D: .
V: TRBV18
J: TRBJ1-5
CDR3: CASSPSGGDPRQPQHF

D: .
V: TRBV6-5
J: TRBJ2-7
CDR3: CATTGTPVYEQYF

D: .
V: TRBV5-8
J: TRBJ1-1
CDR3: CASSIGGVGTEAFF

D: .
V: TRBV12-5
J: TRBJ1-5
CDR3: CASGFGQGQPQHF

D: TRBD1
V: TRBV13
J: TRBJ2-7
CDR3: CASSWGQGYEQYF

D: TRBD1
V: TRBV5-4
J: TRBJ2-6
CDR3: CASSYGQGASGANVLTF

D: TRBD2
V: TRBV5-1
J: TRBJ2-1
CDR3: CASSLVGTSGNRYNEQFF

D: TRBD1
V: TRBV7-8
J: TRBJ1-2
CDR3: CASSFPEGAGYTF

D: .
V: TRBV7-7
J: TRBJ2-5
CDR3: CASSAYSPREQGRETQYF

D: .
V: TRBV27
J: TRBJ1-2
CDR3: CASSLRSGPGEGGYTF

D: .
V: TRBV20-1
J: TRBJ1-5
CDR3: CSASPGGNQPQHF

D: TRBD2
V: TRBV11-2
J: TRBJ2-7
CDR3: CASSITSAFSYEQYF

D: .
V: TRBV10-3
J: TRBJ1-5
CDR3: CAISDPLGPQHF

D: .
V: TRBV12-3/TRBV12-4
J: TRBJ2-7
CDR3: CASSLGTYEQYF

D: .
V: TRBV11-2
J: TRBJ1-6
CDR3: CASSLDGVGTSPLHF

D: TRBD1
V: TRBV6-5
J: TRBJ1-1
CDR3: CASSYKTGLTEAFF

D: .
V: TRBV7-9
J: TRBJ2-1
CDR3: CASSFAANEQFF

D: TRBD2
V: TRBV30
J: TRBJ2-3
CDR3: CAWSEGLAGFRDTQYF

D: TRBD2
V: TRBV11-2
J: TRBJ2-2
CDR3: CASSSKEREVGGELFF